In this sample, the clone carrying this T cell receptor beta chain turned up many times. The sample is drawn from a study of glioma-infiltrating T cells. Study-wide background: Samples included WHO grade II oligodendrogliomas or astrocytomas and initial-diagnosis grade IV glioblastomas.

TCR alpha and beta CDR3 regions were amplified from RNA using iRepertoire nested multiplex PCR. TCRdb recomputed calls from the multiplex PCR reads with MiXCR, one row per CDR3 protein. Of a few hundred thousand distinct CDR3 sequences listed, roughly 41% were seen once; the top ten hold about 12%. V trimming: 7 bases; J trimming: 5 bases; junction bases outside the gene matches: 8. Germline assignment: CDR1 MDHEN and CDR2 SYDVKM. CDR3 length: 14 amino acids. The chain couples TRBV28 to TRBJ2-5; TRBD1 matches 9 bases. The clonotype comes from a human donor with low-grade glioma or glioblastoma, undergoing nonglioma brain surgery, or in good health (not recorded which). Sequences were obtained from glioma tissue, nonneoplastic brain tissue, or PBMCs (not recorded which). This CDR3 is CASIRGTGLETQYF. The CDR3 DNA reads as TGTGCCAGCATCAGAGGGACAGGGCTGGAGACCCAGTACTTC.